Following are 24 T cell receptor beta chains from one sample sequenced in a study of beta chain features in type 1 diabetes. Expressed TCRB transcripts were sequenced because the entire RNA isolate underwent reverse transcription. The repertoire was sequenced with immunoSEQ multiplex PCR; TCRdb's copy has only in-frame clones and lacks some. Among 310,000 or so clones, 6.5% to 10% were seen once, and the ten largest hold around 0.45%. The sequencing sample was made of central memory CD4+ T cells from blood. The receptors were sampled from a woman under 30 in good health.

V usage is TRBV5-1 and J usage is TRBJ2-5; 9 positions agree with TRBD1. The germline V gene encodes CDR1 SGHRS and CDR2 YFSETQ. This CDR3 contains 14 residues. V lost 5 bases, J lost 2 bases, and 4 bases stayed unmatched. The CDR3 DNA sequence: TGCGCCAGCAGACGGACAGGGGAACAAGAGACCCAGTACTTC. The encoded protein is CASRRTGEQETQYF.

The J gene is TRBJ2-7, the V gene TRBV6-5; the D gene is possibly TRBD1 (5 bases). Germline CDR1 and CDR2: MNHEY and SVGAGI. This CDR3 comprises 13 residues. Deletions cut 7 bases from V and 2 bases from J, with 12 bases between. DNA of the CDR3: TGTGCCAGCACCTCCCGACAGACCTACGAGCAGTACTTC. It translates to CASTSRQTYEQYF.

This clone was counted only a few times. The rearrangement uses TRBV18 and TRBJ2-7, with 9 nucleotides matching TRBD2. The V gene end was trimmed by 3 bases and the J gene end by 6 bases; junction bases not matched to a gene: 12. CDR1 is KGHSH, CDR2 LQKENI, per germline. The CDR3 is made up of 16 amino acids. The CDR3 bases are TGTGCCAGCTCACCTACATCAGGCGGGAGGGGTCTCGAGCAGTACTTC. Translation gives CASSPTSGGRGLEQYF.

This clone was seen many times. In the same sample, other DNA sequences code for this CDR3. The rearrangement uses TRBV28 and TRBJ2-7; D is undetermined. This CDR3 contains 12 residues. Germline assignment: CDR1 MDHEN and CDR2 SYDVKM. V lost 5 bases to trimming and J lost 4 bases, with 9 bases between them. CDR3 sequence reads: CASSQNLYEQYF. The CDR3 coding sequence is TGTGCCAGCAGTCAGAACCTTTACGAGCAGTACTTC.

This clone has just a few counts. The chain couples TRBV7-9 to TRBJ2-7, with 7 bases matching TRBD1. Germline V CDR1 and CDR2: SEHNR, FQNEAQ (reference sequence). The CDR3 has 13 residues. CDR3 coding DNA: TGTGCGACAGGGTCTGGGGCAATCTACGAGCAGTACTTC. Protein product: CATGSGAIYEQYF.

In this sample, this clone turned up a few times. The chain links TRBV5-6 to TRBJ1-2, with D uncertain. The V end was cut by 2 bases, the J end by 3 bases, with 11 bases between. The germline V gene encodes CDR1 SGHDT and CDR2 YYEEEE. CDR3 length equals 14 residues. The DNA of the CDR3 is TGTGCCAGCAGCTTTGATCCGGCCGACTATGGCTACACCTTC. It encodes CASSFDPADYGYTF.

CDR3 protein: CASSLEAGGGYGYTF. For the CDR3, the DNA is TGCGCCAGCAGCTTGGAGGCTGGGGGCGGCTATGGCTACACCTTC. The chain links TRBV5-1 to TRBJ1-2; D possibly corresponds to TRBD1 (6 bases). The CDR3 sequence is 15 residues long. V was pared by 0 bases and J by 4 bases, with 13 bases between. CDR1 and CDR2 (germline): SGHRS, YFSETQ.

This rearrangement joins TRBV28 to TRBJ1-1; no clear D. Per germline, CDR1 MDHEN and CDR2 SYDVKM. The CDR3 is made up of 13 amino acids. V gave up 6 bases and J gave up 0 bases, with 8 bases separating them. Here the CDR3 DNA reads TGTGCCAGCAGAAAGCGCTTGAACACTGAAGCTTTCTTT. Encoded protein: CASRKRLNTEAFF.

This chain connects TRBV7-2 to TRBJ2-1; D is undetermined. Trimming cost V 1 base and J 6 bases, with 7 bases left between them. Germline-derived CDR1 and CDR2 are SGHTA and FQGNSA. This CDR3 region has 13 residues. CDR3 in amino acids: CASSLVVTNEQFF. The CDR3, as DNA: TGTGCCAGCAGCTTAGTTGTGACCAATGAGCAGTTCTTC.

In DNA form, the CDR3 reads TGTGCCAGCAGCTACCAGGGGAATCTAGCGGGGGAGCAGTACTTC. It encodes CASSYQGNLAGEQYF. The chain joins TRBV7-2 to TRBJ2-7; 9 bases are shared with TRBD2. Per germline, CDR1 SGHTA and CDR2 FQGNSA. The CDR3 spans 15 residues. Unmatched junction bases numbered 11, after V lost 4 bases and J lost 7 bases.

The gene calls are TRBV28 and TRBJ1-5; a possible D gene is TRBD1 (5 bases). The ends were cut back, 7 bases at V and 2 bases at J, with 15 bases in the middle. Germline CDR1 and CDR2: MDHEN and SYDVKM. The CDR3 is 15 amino acids. The CDR3 here is CASTLWGGGNQPQHF. The CDR3 region has the DNA TGTGCCAGCACCCTTTGGGGAGGGGGCAATCAGCCCCAGCATTTT.

The chain joins TRBV6-5 to TRBJ2-3, with no clear D. Germline values: CDR1 MNHEY, CDR2 SVGAGI. This CDR3 has 13 amino acids. The V end lost 5 bases, the J end lost 0 bases, and 6 bases lay between the germline ends. The CDR3 bases are TGTGCCAGCAGTATCTTTAGCACAGATACGCAGTATTTT. It translates to CASSIFSTDTQYF.

This clone has more than one count but fewer than ten. The rearrangement joins TRBV7-2 to TRBJ2-1; 9 bases line up with TRBD1. Germline lookup yields CDR1 SGHTA and CDR2 FQGNSA. With V trimmed by 2 bases and J by 8 bases, 7 bases remained unmatched. This CDR3 is built from 15 residues. The CDR3 region is CASSLQGQGIHEQFF. CDR3 nucleotide sequence: TGTGCCAGCAGCTTACAGGGACAGGGTATCCATGAGCAGTTCTTC.

This clone was picked up a small number of times. The chain links TRBV7-2 to TRBJ1-3; D not certain. V lost 7 bases to trimming and J lost 3 bases, with 13 bases between them. The CDR3 contains 14 residues. CDR1 is SGHTA, CDR2 FQGNSA, per germline. Here the CDR3 DNA reads TGTGCCAGCACGGCTCATAGCGATGGAAACACCATATATTTT. Protein product: CASTAHSDGNTIYF.

The chain recombines TRBV18 with TRBJ2-7, with TRBD1 identical over 10 bases. The CDR3 is 14 residues long. V lost 4 bases to trimming and J lost 5 bases; unmatched junction nucleotides: 5. CDR1 KGHSH and CDR2 LQKENI come from the germline V gene. CDR3 bases: TGTGCCAGCTCACGACAGGGGGCTTCGGACGAGCAGTACTTC. It yields the protein CASSRQGASDEQYF.

In its sample, this clone was seen many times. The chain couples TRBV4-3 to TRBJ2-5; 9 nucleotides align to TRBD2. Trimming removed 0 bases from V and 7 bases from J; junction bases left unmatched: 9. From germline, CDR1 is LGHNA and CDR2 YSLEER. This CDR3 spans 16 amino acids. CDR3: CASSQDLPSGMATQYF. In nucleotides, the CDR3 is TGCGCCAGCAGCCAAGACCTGCCTAGCGGGATGGCGACCCAGTACTTC.

This chain uses TRBV18 with TRBJ1-1; TRBD1 matches at 8 bases. Looked up from germline, CDR1 is KGHSH and CDR2 is LQKENI. V lost 4 bases and J lost 3; bases outside the gene matches: 7. The CDR3 contains 15 residues. The CDR3 DNA sequence: TGTGCCAGCTCACGGACCGGGACAGGATACACTGAAGCTTTCTTT. Its translation is CASSRTGTGYTEAFF.

This clone was detected ten times or more. The sample has other DNA sequences that encode this CDR3 too. This chain links TRBV2 with TRBJ2-2; TRBD1 is a possible D gene (6 bases). The CDR3 spans 16 residues. Trimming cost V 0 bases and J 4 bases, with 12 bases left between them. The germline gives CDR1 SNHLY, CDR2 FYNNEI. In DNA, the CDR3 is TGTGCCAGCAGTGAAGCGGGCAGGGGTGGCACCGGGGAGCTGTTTTTT. It encodes CASSEAGRGGTGELFF.

The chain carries TRBV9 and TRBJ2-3, with D hard to call. The CDR3 consists of 15 residues. Germline CDR1 SGDLS, CDR2 YYNGEE. V lost 2 bases and J lost 2, with 12 bases in between. The CDR3 reads CASSVDGRHTDTQYF. The CDR3 nucleotides are TGTGCCAGCAGCGTGGACGGTAGGCACACAGATACGCAGTATTTT.

V gene TRBV11-3 combines with J gene TRBJ2-1; D tentatively reads TRBD1 or TRBD2 (7 bases each). V was clipped by 5 bases and J by 8 bases, with 16 bases between them. CDR3 length equals 14 residues. The germline gives CDR1 SGHNT, CDR2 YENEEA. For the CDR3, the DNA is TGTGCCAGCAGCAGGGGAGGGGGCAGGGATGAGCAGTTCTTC. Its translation: CASSRGGGRDEQFF.

The rearrangement links TRBV7-2 to TRBJ1-1; D might be TRBD1 (5 bases). Trimming shortened V by 4 bases and J by 0 bases, and 9 bases separated the two germline ends. The CDR3 is made up of 14 amino acids. Germline loops: CDR1 SGHTA, CDR2 FQGNSA. The CDR3 loop is CASSSGMMNTEAFF. CDR3 coding DNA: TGTGCCAGCAGCTCAGGGATGATGAACACTGAAGCTTTCTTT.

This clone occurred many times. The CDR3 DNA reads TGTGCCAGCAGCTTGGAAAGGGGGCTAGCCAAAAACATTCAGTACTTC. Amino acids: CASSLERGLAKNIQYF. This rearrangement joins TRBV5-6 to TRBJ2-4; TRBD1 agrees at 7 bases. Germline V gene lookup returns CDR1 SGHDT and CDR2 YYEEEE. V shed 0 bases, J shed 0 bases, and the junction held 3 bases outside the gene matches. The CDR3 consists of 16 residues.

This clone has a handful of counts. V usage is TRBV28 and J usage is TRBJ1-5; no definite D call. Germline CDR1 MDHEN, CDR2 SYDVKM. The CDR3 has 11 amino acids. The V end was cut by 6 bases, the J end by 4 bases, with 4 bases between. The CDR3 reads CASRKNQPQHF. The CDR3 DNA is TGTGCCAGCAGGAAAAATCAGCCCCAGCATTTT.

Regarding this clone: This may come from a read error, since a much larger clone is one base off. This sequence joins TRBV5-1 and TRBJ2-1; D might be TRBD1 (5 bases). The CDR3 covers 15 residues. CDR1 and CDR2 from the germline V gene are SGHRS and YFSETQ. The chain's CDR3 is CASTVGPQGVNERFF. The CDR3 nucleotides are TGCGCCAGCACAGTCGGCCCCCAAGGGGTGAATGAGCGGTTCTTC.